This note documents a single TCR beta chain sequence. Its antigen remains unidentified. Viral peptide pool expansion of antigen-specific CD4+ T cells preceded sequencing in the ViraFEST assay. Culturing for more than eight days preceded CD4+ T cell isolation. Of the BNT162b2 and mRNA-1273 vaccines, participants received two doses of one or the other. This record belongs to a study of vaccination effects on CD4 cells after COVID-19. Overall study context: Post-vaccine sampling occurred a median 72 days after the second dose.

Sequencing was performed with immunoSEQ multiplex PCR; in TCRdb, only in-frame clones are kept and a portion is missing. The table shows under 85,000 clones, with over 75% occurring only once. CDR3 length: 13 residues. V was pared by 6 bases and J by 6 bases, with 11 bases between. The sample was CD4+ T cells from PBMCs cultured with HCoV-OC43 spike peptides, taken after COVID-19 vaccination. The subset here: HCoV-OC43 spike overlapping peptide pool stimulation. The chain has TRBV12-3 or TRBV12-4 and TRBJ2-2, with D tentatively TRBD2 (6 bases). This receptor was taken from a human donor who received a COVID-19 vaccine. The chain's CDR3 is CASSPIAAGELFF. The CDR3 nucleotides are TGTGCCAGCAGCCCAATAGCGGCCGGGGAGCTGTTTTTT.